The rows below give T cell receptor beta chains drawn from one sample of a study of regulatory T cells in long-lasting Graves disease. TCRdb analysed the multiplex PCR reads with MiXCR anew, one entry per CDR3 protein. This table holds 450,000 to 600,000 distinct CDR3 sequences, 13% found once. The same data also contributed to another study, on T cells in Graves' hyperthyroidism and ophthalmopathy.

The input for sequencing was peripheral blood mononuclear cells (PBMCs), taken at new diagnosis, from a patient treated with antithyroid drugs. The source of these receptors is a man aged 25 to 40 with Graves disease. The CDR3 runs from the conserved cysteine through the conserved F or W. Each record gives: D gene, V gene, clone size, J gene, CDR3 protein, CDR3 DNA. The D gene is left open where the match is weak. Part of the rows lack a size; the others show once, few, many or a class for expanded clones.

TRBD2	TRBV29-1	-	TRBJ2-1	CSVVGRASEQFF	TGCAGCGTTGTTGGGAGGGCGAGTGAGCAGTTCTTC
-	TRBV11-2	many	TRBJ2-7	CASSLVQFYEQYF	TGTGCCAGCAGCTTAGTACAGTTCTACGAGCAGTACTTC
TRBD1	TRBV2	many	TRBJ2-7	CASSWSGTGGNRYEQYF	TGTGCCAGCAGTTGGTCCGGGACAGGGGGCAATCGCTACGAGCAGTACTTC
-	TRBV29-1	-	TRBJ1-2	CSVDATGAGYTF	TGCAGCGTTGACGCGACGGGGGCTGGCTACACCTTC
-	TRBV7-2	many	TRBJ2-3	CASSLVHTRGDTQYF	TGTGCCAGCAGCTTAGTCCACACACGGGGAGATACGCAGTATTTT
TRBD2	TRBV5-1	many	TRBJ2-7	CASSLAPSGNYEQYF	TGCGCCAGCAGCTTGGCTCCTAGCGGGAACTACGAGCAGTACTTC
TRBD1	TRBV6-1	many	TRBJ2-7	CASTDRTGWRSYEQYF	TGTGCCAGCACCGATAGGACAGGGTGGAGGTCCTACGAGCAGTACTTC
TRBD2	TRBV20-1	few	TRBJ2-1	CSAILAGLSSYNEQFF	TGCAGTGCTATCCTAGCGGGACTCAGCTCCTACAATGAGCAGTTCTTC
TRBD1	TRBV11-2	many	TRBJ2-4	CASSLVRTGINIQYF	TGTGCCAGCAGCTTAGTTCGGACAGGGATAAACATTCAGTACTTC
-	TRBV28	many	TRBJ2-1	CASSALDFVSYNEQFF	TGTGCCAGCAGTGCCCTTGACTTCGTCTCCTACAATGAGCAGTTCTTC
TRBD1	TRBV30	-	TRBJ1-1	CAWSLGTGNTEAFF	TGTGCCTGGAGTCTGGGGACAGGGAACACTGAAGCTTTCTTT
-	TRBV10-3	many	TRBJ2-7	CAINPDGSYEQYF	TGTGCCATCAATCCCGACGGATCCTACGAGCAGTACTTC
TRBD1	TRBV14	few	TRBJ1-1	CASSPGTAPGAFF	TGTGCCAGCAGCCCCGGGACAGCTCCTGGGGCTTTCTTT
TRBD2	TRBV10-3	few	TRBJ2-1	CAISESGGRVGPYNEQFF	TGTGCCATCAGTGAGTCGGGCGGGAGGGTCGGACCCTACAATGAGCAGTTCTTC
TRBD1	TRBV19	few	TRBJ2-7	CASSIVGTGDYEQYF	TGTGCCAGTAGTATAGTTGGGACAGGGGACTACGAGCAGTACTTC
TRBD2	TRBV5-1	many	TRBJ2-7	CASSVGTSGRKTYEQYF	TGCGCCAGCAGCGTCGGGACTAGCGGGCGGAAAACCTACGAGCAGTACTTC
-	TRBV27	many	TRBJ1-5	CASTGTDGPQHF	TGTGCCAGCACGGGCACGGACGGGCCCCAGCATTTT
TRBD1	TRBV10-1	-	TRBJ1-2	CASSNDRALSADYYGYTF	TGCGCCAGCAGTAACGACAGGGCACTTTCCGCCGACTACTATGGCTACACCTTC
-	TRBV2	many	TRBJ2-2	CASKGETNTGELFF	TGTGCCAGCAAGGGGGAAACGAACACCGGGGAGCTGTTTTTT
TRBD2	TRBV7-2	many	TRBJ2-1	CASSLMASGRNEQFF	TGTGCCAGCAGCTTAATGGCTAGCGGGAGGAATGAGCAGTTCTTC
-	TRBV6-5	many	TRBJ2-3	CASRYLTDTQYF	TGTGCCAGCAGGTACCTCACAGATACGCAGTATTTT
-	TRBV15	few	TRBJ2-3	CATSRDSESDTQYF	TGTGCCACCAGCAGAGATAGTGAATCAGATACGCAGTATTTT
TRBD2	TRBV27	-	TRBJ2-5	CASSLSGRAGGETQYF	TGTGCCAGCAGTCTTAGCGGGAGGGCAGGGGGAGAGACCCAGTACTTC
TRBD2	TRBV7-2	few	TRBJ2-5	CASAEGTSAFQETQYF	TGTGCCAGCGCCGAGGGGACTAGCGCCTTCCAAGAGACCCAGTACTTC
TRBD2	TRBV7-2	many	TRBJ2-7	CASSSRGGRPEQYF	TGTGCCAGCAGCTCCCGGGGGGGGCGGCCAGAGCAGTACTTC
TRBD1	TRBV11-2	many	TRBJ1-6	CATTGVVDSPLHF	TGTGCCACCACAGGGGTTGTCGATTCACCCCTCCACTTT
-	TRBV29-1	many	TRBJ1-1	CSVQEMHMNTEAFF	TGCAGCGTTCAAGAGATGCATATGAACACTGAAGCTTTCTTT
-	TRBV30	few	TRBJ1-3	CAWEPDSGNTIYF	TGTGCCTGGGAACCGGATTCTGGAAACACCATATATTTT
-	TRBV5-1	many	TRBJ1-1	CASSFARTANTEAFF	TGCGCCAGCAGCTTTGCCCGGACAGCGAACACTGAAGCTTTCTTT